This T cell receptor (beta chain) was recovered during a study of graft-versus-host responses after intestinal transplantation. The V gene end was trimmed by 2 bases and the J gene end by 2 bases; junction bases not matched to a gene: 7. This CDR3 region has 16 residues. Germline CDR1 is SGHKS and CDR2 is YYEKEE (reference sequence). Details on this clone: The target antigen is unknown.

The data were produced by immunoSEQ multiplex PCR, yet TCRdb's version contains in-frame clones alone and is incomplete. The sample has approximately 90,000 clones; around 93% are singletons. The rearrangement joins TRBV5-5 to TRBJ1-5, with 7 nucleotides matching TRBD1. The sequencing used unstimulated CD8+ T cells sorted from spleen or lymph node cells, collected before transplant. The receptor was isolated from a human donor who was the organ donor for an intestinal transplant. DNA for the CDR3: TGTGCCAGCAGCTTTTACCAGGGGGTAGGCAATCAGCCCCAGCATTTT. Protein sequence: CASSFYQGVGNQPQHF.